This record looks at one T cell receptor (beta chain) sequence and its context. Its target is unknown. Separate cDNA molecules each had unique molecular identifiers attached to them. TCRdb fed the 5' RACE reads into MiXCR, producing one record per CDR3 protein. The sample holds around 50,000 distinct CDR3 sequences, approximately 10% seen once. The CDR3 length is 13 residues. V was clipped by 6 bases and J by 0 bases, with 6 bases between them. CDR1 is MGHDK, CDR2 SYGVNS, per germline. This entry belongs to a study of early T cells in non-severe SARS-CoV-2 infection. Study-wide background: Chains were not paired, and sequencing was done on bulk RNA from unsorted whole blood.

Overall study findings and caveats: VDJdb-based annotation leaned toward anti-spike CD8 responses and missed private and CD4 specificities.

This clonotype was obtained from an adult who was a healthcare worker with PCR-confirmed SARS-CoV-2 infection or an uninfected control (not recorded which). The chain carries TRBV25-1 and TRBJ1-3, with a tentative D call TRBD1 (5 bases). Sequencing was done on a sample of whole blood. The CDR3 DNA follows: TGTGCCAGCAGCACAGGCTCTGGAAACACCATATATTTT. Amino acids: CASSTGSGNTIYF.